Below are 2 T cell receptor beta chains sequenced from a single sample in a study of blood T cell repertoires in COVID-19. The data were produced by immunoSEQ multiplex PCR, yet TCRdb's version contains in-frame clones alone and is incomplete. The data contain 150,000 to 200,000 clones, approximately 91% of them seen just once; the ten biggest clones take up approximately 5%. The sample consisted of peripheral blood. The receptors derive from a man aged 18 to 35 with COVID-19, enrolled during active disease.

J is TRBJ2-7 and V is TRBV28; 7 bases are a match to TRBD2. The CDR3 contains 14 residues. J gave up 1 base and V 3 bases, and 3 bases lay outside the gene matches. Looked up from germline, CDR1 is MDHEN and CDR2 is SYDVKM. As DNA, the CDR3 is TGTGCCAGCAGTTTTGGCGGGAGATCCTACGAGCAGTACTTC. It is translated as CASSFGGRSYEQYF. Supplemented by reference TRBV28 and TRBJ2-7, the full variable domain reads DVKVTQSSRYLVKRTGEKVFLECVQDMDHENMFWYRQDPGLGLRLIYFSYDVKMKEKGDIPEGYSVSREKKERFSLILESASTNQTSMYLCASSFGGRSYEQYFGPGTRLTVT.

The gene calls are TRBV4-1 and TRBJ1-1; 8 bases align to TRBD1. The CDR3 contains 15 residues. The germline CDR1 and CDR2 sequences are MGHRA and YSYEKL. The V gene end was trimmed by 1 base and the J gene end by 0 bases; junction bases not matched to a gene: 1. For the CDR3, the DNA is TGCGCCAGCAGCCAAGGGACAGGGATGAACACTGAAGCTTTCTTT. Translated: CASSQGTGMNTEAFF.